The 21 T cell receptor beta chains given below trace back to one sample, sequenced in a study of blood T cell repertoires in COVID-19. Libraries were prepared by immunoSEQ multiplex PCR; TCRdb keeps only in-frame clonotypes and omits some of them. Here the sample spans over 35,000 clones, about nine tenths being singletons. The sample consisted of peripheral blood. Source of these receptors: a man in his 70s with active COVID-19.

The chain's CDR3 is CASSQTGTGTYGYTF. The CDR3 DNA is TGTGCCAGCAGCCAAACCGGGACAGGGACCTATGGCTACACCTTC. The chain has TRBV14 and TRBJ1-2; 9 nucleotides align to TRBD1. CDR3 length: 15 residues. The V gene end was trimmed by 2 bases and the J gene end by 4 bases; junction bases not matched to a gene: 5. The germline V gene has CDR1 SGHDN and CDR2 FVKESK.

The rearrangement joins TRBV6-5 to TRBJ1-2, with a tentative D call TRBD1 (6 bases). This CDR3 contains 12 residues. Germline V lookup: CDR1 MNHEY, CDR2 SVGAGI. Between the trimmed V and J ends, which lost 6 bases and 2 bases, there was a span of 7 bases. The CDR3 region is CASSQGNYGYTF. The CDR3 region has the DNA TGTGCCAGCAGCCAGGGGAACTATGGCTACACCTTC.

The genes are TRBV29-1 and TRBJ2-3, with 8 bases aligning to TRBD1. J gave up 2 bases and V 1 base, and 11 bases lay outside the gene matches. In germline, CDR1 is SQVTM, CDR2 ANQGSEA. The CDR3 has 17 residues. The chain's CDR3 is CSVEGADRGTATDTQYF. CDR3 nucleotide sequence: TGCAGCGTTGAAGGGGCAGACAGGGGTACTGCCACAGATACGCAGTATTTT.

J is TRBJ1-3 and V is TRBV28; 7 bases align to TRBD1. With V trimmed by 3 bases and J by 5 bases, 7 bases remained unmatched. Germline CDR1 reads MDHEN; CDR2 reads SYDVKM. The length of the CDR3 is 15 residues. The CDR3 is CASSFLGGRRNTIYF. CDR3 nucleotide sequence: TGTGCCAGCAGTTTCCTAGGGGGCCGTAGAAACACCATATATTTT. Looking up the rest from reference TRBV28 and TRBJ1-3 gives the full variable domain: DVKVTQSSRYLVKRTGEKVFLECVQDMDHENMFWYRQDPGLGLRLIYFSYDVKMKEKGDIPEGYSVSREKKERFSLILESASTNQTSMYLCASSFLGGRRNTIYFGEGSWLTVV.

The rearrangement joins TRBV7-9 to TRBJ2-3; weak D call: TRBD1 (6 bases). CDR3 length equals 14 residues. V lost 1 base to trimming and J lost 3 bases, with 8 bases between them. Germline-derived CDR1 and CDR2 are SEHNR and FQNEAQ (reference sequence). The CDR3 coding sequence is TGTGCCAGCAGCTTAGACAGGGCAACAGATACGCAGTATTTT. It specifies CASSLDRATDTQYF.

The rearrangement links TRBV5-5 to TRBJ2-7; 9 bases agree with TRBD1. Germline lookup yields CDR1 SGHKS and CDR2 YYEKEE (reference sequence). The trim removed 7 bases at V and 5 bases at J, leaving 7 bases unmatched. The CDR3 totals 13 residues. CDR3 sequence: CASLGTGINEQYF. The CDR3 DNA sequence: TGTGCCAGCCTCGGGACAGGGATTAACGAGCAGTACTTC.

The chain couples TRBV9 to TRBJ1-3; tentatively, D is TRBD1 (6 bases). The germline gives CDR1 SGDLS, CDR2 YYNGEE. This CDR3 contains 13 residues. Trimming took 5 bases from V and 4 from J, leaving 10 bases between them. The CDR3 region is CASRGGQGNTIYF. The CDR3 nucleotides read TGTGCCAGCAGGGGGGGGCAAGGAAACACCATATATTTT.

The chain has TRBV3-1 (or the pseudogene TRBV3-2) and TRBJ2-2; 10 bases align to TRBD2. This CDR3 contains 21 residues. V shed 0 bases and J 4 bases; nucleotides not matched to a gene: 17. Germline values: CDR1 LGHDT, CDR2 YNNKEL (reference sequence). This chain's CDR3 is CASSQDLVELAGPRGTGELFF. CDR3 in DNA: TGTGCCAGCAGCCAAGACTTGGTGGAACTAGCGGGACCCCGGGGCACCGGGGAGCTGTTTTTT.

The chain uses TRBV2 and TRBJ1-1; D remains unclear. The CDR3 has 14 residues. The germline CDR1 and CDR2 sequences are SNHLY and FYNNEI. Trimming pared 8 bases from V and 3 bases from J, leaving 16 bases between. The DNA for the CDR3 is TGTGCCAGCCCGGGTCCACTGAGGGACACTGAAGCTTTCTTT. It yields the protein CASPGPLRDTEAFF.

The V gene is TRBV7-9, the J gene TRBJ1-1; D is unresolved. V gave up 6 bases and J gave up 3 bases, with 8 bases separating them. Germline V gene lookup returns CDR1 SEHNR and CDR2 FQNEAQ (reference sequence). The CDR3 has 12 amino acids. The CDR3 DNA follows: TGTGCCAGCAGTTTGTTAGACACTGAAGCTTTCTTT. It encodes CASSLLDTEAFF.

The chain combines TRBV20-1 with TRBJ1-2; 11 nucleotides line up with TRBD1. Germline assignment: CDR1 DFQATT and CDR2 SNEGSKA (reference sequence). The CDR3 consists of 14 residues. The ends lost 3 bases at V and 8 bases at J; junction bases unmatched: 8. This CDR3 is CSASSGTGGRGYTF. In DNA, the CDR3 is TGCAGTGCTAGTTCCGGGACAGGGGGTAGGGGCTACACCTTC.

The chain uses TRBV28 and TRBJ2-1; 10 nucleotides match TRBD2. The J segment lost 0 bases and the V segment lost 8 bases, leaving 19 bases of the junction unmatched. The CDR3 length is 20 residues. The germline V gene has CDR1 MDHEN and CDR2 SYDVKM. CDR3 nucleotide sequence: TGTGCCAGCTCTAGACTCGTCGGGGCTAGCGGGAGAAGCTCCTACAATGAGCAGTTCTTC. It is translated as CASSRLVGASGRSSYNEQFF.

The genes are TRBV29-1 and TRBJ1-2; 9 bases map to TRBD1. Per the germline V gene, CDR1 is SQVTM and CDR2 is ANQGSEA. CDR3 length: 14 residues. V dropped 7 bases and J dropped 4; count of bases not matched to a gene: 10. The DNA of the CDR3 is TGCAGCGCCATCCGGGACAGGGTCAGCTATGGCTACACCTTC. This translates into CSAIRDRVSYGYTF.

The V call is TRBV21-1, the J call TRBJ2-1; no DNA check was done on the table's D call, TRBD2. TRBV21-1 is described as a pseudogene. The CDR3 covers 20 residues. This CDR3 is CASSIGQGPSGRFHYNEQFF. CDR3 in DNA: TGTGCCAGCAGCATAGGACAGGGTCCTAGCGGGAGGTTCCACTACAATGAGCAGTTCTTC.

In nucleotides, the CDR3 is TGTGCCAGCCTAGCCGACGGATACGAGCAGTACTTC. Translated: CASLADGYEQYF. The gene calls are TRBV28 and TRBJ2-7; a possible D gene is TRBD2 (5 bases). Trimming removed 8 bases at V and 4 bases at J, with 12 bases between. CDR3 length: 12 amino acids. Germline V gene lookup returns CDR1 MDHEN and CDR2 SYDVKM.

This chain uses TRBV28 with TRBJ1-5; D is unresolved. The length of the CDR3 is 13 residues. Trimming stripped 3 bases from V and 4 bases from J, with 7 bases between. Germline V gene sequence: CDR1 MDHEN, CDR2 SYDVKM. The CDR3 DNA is TGTGCCAGCAGTTTCCCGGGGAATCAGCCCCAGCATTTT. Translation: CASSFPGNQPQHF.

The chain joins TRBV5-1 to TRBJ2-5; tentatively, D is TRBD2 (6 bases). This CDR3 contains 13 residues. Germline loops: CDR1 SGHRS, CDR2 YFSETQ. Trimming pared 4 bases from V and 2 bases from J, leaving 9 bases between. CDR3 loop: CASSLAYQETQYF. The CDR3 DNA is TGCGCCAGCAGCCTAGCGTATCAAGAGACCCAGTACTTC.

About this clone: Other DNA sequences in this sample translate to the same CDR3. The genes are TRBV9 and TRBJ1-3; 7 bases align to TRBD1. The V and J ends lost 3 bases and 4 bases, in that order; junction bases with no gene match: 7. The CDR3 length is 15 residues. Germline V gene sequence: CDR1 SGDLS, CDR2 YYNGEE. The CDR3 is CASSARQGSGNTIYF. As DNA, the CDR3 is TGTGCCAGCAGCGCACGACAGGGATCCGGAAACACCATATATTTT.

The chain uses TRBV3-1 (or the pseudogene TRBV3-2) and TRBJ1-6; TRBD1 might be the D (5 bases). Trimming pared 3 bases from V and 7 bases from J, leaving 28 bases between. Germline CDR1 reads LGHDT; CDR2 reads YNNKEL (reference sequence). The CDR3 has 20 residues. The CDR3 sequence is CASSHIKPTTERAENSPLHF. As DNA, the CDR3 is TGTGCCAGCAGCCACATCAAACCCACGACAGAGCGGGCGGAGAATTCACCCCTCCACTTT.

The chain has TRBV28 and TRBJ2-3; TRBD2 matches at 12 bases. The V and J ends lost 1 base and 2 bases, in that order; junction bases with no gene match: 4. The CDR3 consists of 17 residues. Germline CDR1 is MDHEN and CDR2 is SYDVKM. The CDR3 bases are TGTGCCAGCAGTTTATCGAGACTAGCGGGGGCCACAGATACGCAGTATTTT. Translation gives CASSLSRLAGATDTQYF.

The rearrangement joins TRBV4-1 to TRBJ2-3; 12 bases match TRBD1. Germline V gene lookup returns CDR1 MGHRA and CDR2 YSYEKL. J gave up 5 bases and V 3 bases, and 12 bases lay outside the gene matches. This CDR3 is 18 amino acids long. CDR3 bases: TGCGCCAGCAGCCACAATTCTGGGGGGGACAGGGGGCTAGATACGCAGTATTTT. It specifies CASSHNSGGDRGLDTQYF.